This T cell receptor beta chain originates from a study of post-analysis software for immune sequencing data (dated by TCRdb to the mid-2010s). For the study in its entirety: Disease courses on record covered relapsing-remitting, secondary progressive and progressive-relapsing multiple sclerosis, though some patients had no subtype annotation. The patient repertoires were compared against more than 10 previously published healthy control repertoires obtained from donors aged 6 to 25 years. A subset of samples was prepared in parallel using single-end sample barcoding, then pooled and co-amplified after Illumina adapter ligation. Broad study findings and their caveats: The multiple sclerosis patient group was slightly younger than the control group. A handful of TRBV segments, including TRBV5-6, TRBV5-1 and TRBV20-1, were significantly more frequent in patients than controls. Normalized Chao1 diversity was significantly lower in multiple sclerosis patients than controls, suggesting substantial peripheral T-cell clonal expansion. When samples were clustered directly using the F measure, samples prepared in the same batch co-clustered strongly, which prompted a batch-effect correction.

Comment on this clonotype: The target of this receptor is not known. No much larger clone exists at a distance of one base, and base qualities are not known.

The library was produced with PCR. Reads for this sample came from an Illumina HiSeq 2500. Unique molecular identifiers were incorporated into TCR beta cDNA libraries to reduce PCR and sequencing biases. Roughly 500,000 cDNA molecules were obtained for every 1 to 10 million input T cells, so each molecule roughly corresponded to one T cell. Patient libraries were prepared and sequenced with the same protocol used for the earlier healthy control dataset. Samples belonging to the same batch were prepared together, multiplexed and sequenced on a shared HiSeq lane. The study's own analysis went as follows. Raw barcoded reads were processed with MIGEC, and single-read molecular identifier groups were discarded before consensus assembly and CDR3 extraction. VDJtools was used for post-analysis of the clonotype tables, with diversity normalized by down-sampling every dataset to the smallest sample size. Repertoire overlap clustering matched CDR3 amino acid but not nucleotide sequences to correct batch-related cross-sample contamination. TCRdb passed the public sequencing reads through fastp at Q25 and MiXCR, retaining productive beta sequences. Entries are consolidated by CDR3 protein sequence, retaining the most common genes and DNA. For this entry, the V and J calls and clone size follow TCRdb and not the study's own pipeline. Recorded for this sample are some 370,000 distinct CDR3 sequences; around a third of them occurred a single time. The biggest ten clones account for under 15% of the sample.

Trimming at the junction amounts to 3 bases on V and 2 bases on J, and the germline ends lie 10 bases apart. The CDR3 starts with the cysteine, ends with the phenylalanine, and has 14 residues. Of all the DNA, just the CDR3 is kept, 42 bases in frame from base 1. The germline V gene (reference sequence) supplies CDR1 LNHNV and CDR2 YYDKDF. TCR beta repertoires were profiled from peripheral blood of roughly 13 young patients with multiple sclerosis to demonstrate the VDJtools post-analysis software. The multiple sclerosis patients were children and adolescents between roughly 6 and 16 years of age. This sequence uses TRBV15 and TRBJ1-2; no confident D gene assignment can be made. The specimen was blood. This receptor was taken from a girl aged 10 to 17 with multiple sclerosis. The CDR3 has the sequence CATSSPGKNYGYTF. The nucleotide sequence reads as follows: TGTGCCACCAGCAGCCCCGGGAAAAACTATGGCTACACCTTC.